This entry lists 18 T cell receptor beta chains sequenced from one sample in a study of shared clonotypes between healthy human individuals. CD45RO-negative cells were positively selected for CCR7, leaving out terminally differentiated effector memory CD45RA+ cells. The table came from immunoSEQ multiplex PCR; TCRdb's copy has only in-frame clones and leaves some out. The sample carries about 2.1 million clones, 93% recorded once. The sample taken for sequencing was naive CD8+ T cells from PBMCs. All receptors come from a man between 18 and 29 years old in good health. Some clones in this sample may be carry-over from other donors' samples.

Concerning this clone: This sample also contains other DNA sequences that code for the same CDR3. The chain couples TRBV7-9 to TRBJ2-1; D gene ambiguous. V was clipped by 2 bases and J by 0 bases, with 8 bases between them. Germline lookup yields CDR1 SEHNR and CDR2 FQNEAQ (reference sequence). This CDR3 has 15 residues. The DNA of the CDR3 is TGTGCCAGCAGCTTAACAGTGAGCTCCTACAATGAGCAGTTCTTC. Its protein product is CASSLTVSSYNEQFF.

In regard to this clone: Other DNA variants within this sample encode the same CDR3. The chain recombines TRBV7-6 with TRBJ2-1, with a weak D call TRBD1 (6 bases). The germline CDR1 and CDR2 sequences are SGHVS and FNYEAQ. V gave up 3 bases and J gave up 6 bases, with 9 bases separating them. The CDR3 contains 13 residues. CDR3 nucleotides: TGTGCCAGCAGCTTTGGGGGCGGCAATGAGCAGTTCTTC. It codes for CASSFGGGNEQFF.

CDR3 DNA sequence: TGTGCCAGCAGTTTATCGCTACCGGGACAGCTGACCTACGAGCAGTACTTC. Protein: CASSLSLPGQLTYEQYF. The chain couples TRBV27 to TRBJ2-7; TRBD1 matches 7 bases. This CDR3 is built from 17 residues. Per the germline V gene, CDR1 is MNHEY and CDR2 is SMNVEV (reference sequence). The V gene end was trimmed by 0 bases and the J gene end by 2 bases; junction bases not matched to a gene: 10.

This chain links TRBV7-8 with TRBJ2-5, with unresolved D. Germline CDR1 is SGHVS and CDR2 is FQNEAQ. V was pared by 7 bases and J by 4 bases, with 13 bases between. CDR3 size: 13 residues. The CDR3 loop is CASTQGPGETQYF. DNA of the CDR3: TGTGCCAGCACCCAAGGGCCGGGAGAGACCCAGTACTTC.

The chain has TRBV9 and TRBJ1-2, with D possibly matching TRBD1 (6 bases). The V end was cut by 4 bases, the J end by 6 bases, with 19 bases between. In germline, CDR1 is SGDLS, CDR2 YYNGEE. This CDR3 has 15 residues. DNA of the CDR3: TGTGCCAGCAGCTCTAGGGCAGGGGTAATGAATGGCTACACCTTC. This encodes CASSSRAGVMNGYTF.

The chain recombines TRBV7-3 with TRBJ1-5; D may be TRBD1 (5 bases). The CDR3 spans 14 residues. The V end lost 5 bases, the J end lost 4 bases, and 12 bases lay between the germline ends. Per the germline V gene, CDR1 is SGHTA and CDR2 is FQGTGA. This CDR3 reads CASSPTGGNQPQHF. The DNA for the CDR3 is TGTGCCAGCAGCCCCACGGGGGGTAATCAGCCCCAGCATTTT.

The chain is built from TRBV4-2 and TRBJ2-7; weak D call: TRBD1 (6 bases). The V gene's germline CDR1 is LGHNA and CDR2 YNFKEQ. V shed 0 bases and J shed 0 bases, with 12 bases lying between them. This CDR3 comprises 16 residues. The CDR3 spells CASSQDLQGLSYEQYF. In nucleotides, the CDR3 is TGTGCCAGCAGCCAAGATCTACAGGGCCTCTCCTACGAGCAGTACTTC.

The rearrangement joins TRBV9 to TRBJ2-5; 10 nucleotides match TRBD1. Germline assignment: CDR1 SGDLS and CDR2 YYNGEE. The ends lost 3 bases at V and 4 bases at J; junction bases unmatched: 9. CDR3 length equals 16 residues. CDR3 protein: CASSAWGQGWSETQYF. CDR3 DNA: TGTGCCAGCAGCGCATGGGGACAGGGGTGGTCAGAGACCCAGTACTTC.

The rearrangement uses TRBV13 and TRBJ1-1; the D gene is possibly TRBD1 (5 bases). Germline V lookup: CDR1 PRHDT, CDR2 FYEKMQ (reference sequence). V shed 5 bases and J shed 0 bases, with 13 bases lying between them. The CDR3 is 15 residues long. The CDR3 here is CASSAGRGMNTEAFF. Written as DNA, the CDR3 is TGTGCCAGCAGCGCGGGACGGGGAATGAACACTGAAGCTTTCTTT.

The rearrangement uses TRBV4-3 and TRBJ2-1; D uncertain. Trimming pared 1 base from V and 6 bases from J, leaving 13 bases between. This CDR3 has 15 amino acids. Germline V gene sequence: CDR1 LGHNA, CDR2 YSLEER. CDR3 sequence reads: CASSQVMVGSNEQFF. The CDR3 region has the DNA TGCGCCAGCAGCCAAGTTATGGTGGGAAGCAATGAGCAGTTCTTC.

CDR3 sequence: CASVGLAGRRGDEQFF. Written as DNA, the CDR3 is TGTGCCAGCGTTGGACTAGCGGGAAGGAGGGGGGATGAGCAGTTCTTC. The chain combines TRBV5-8 with TRBJ2-1, with 12 bases matching TRBD2. The CDR3 sequence is 16 residues long. J lost 8 bases, V lost 7 bases, and 13 bases had no gene match. Germline V gene lookup returns CDR1 SGHTS and CDR2 YDEGEE.

The chain combines TRBV2 with TRBJ1-3; D is ambiguous. In germline, CDR1 is SNHLY, CDR2 FYNNEI. This CDR3 contains 15 residues. Trimming removed 0 bases at V and 2 bases at J, with 8 bases between. The CDR3 region has the DNA TGTGCCAGCAGTGAAGCAGGGAACGCTGGAAACACCATATATTTT. Translated: CASSEAGNAGNTIYF.

V usage is TRBV11-1 and J usage is TRBJ1-3; D is perhaps TRBD1 (5 bases). This CDR3 is built from 15 residues. Per the germline V gene, CDR1 is SGHAT and CDR2 is FQDESV (reference sequence). Trimming stripped 1 base from V and 8 bases from J, with 15 bases between. The CDR3 is CASSLDGDSADTIYF. The CDR3 nucleotides read TGTGCCAGCAGCTTAGACGGGGACTCGGCGGACACCATATATTTT.

The V and J genes are TRBV30 and TRBJ1-1; D may be TRBD1 (6 bases). Germline V gene data show CDR1 as GTSNPN and CDR2 as SVGIG (reference sequence). The CDR3 contains 14 residues. V shed 3 bases and J shed 2 bases, with 13 bases lying between them. The CDR3 DNA reads TGTGCCTGGAGGGTTGACAGGATAAACACTGAAGCTTTCTTT. The encoded protein is CAWRVDRINTEAFF.

In its sample, this clone was seen a few times. The rearrangement uses TRBV19 and TRBJ1-5; D is possibly TRBD1 (5 bases). The CDR3 is made up of 14 amino acids. V was trimmed by 2 bases and J by 4 bases, leaving 9 bases between them. Per germline, CDR1 LNHDA and CDR2 SQIVND (reference sequence). The CDR3 spells CASSIRGTNQPQHF. DNA of the CDR3: TGTGCCAGTAGTATACGGGGGACGAATCAGCCCCAGCATTTT.

The V and J genes are TRBV7-2 and TRBJ1-2; no clear D gene. CDR3 length equals 13 residues. V was trimmed by 1 base and J by 5 bases, leaving 8 bases between them. In germline, CDR1 is SGHTA, CDR2 FQGNSA. The CDR3 coding sequence is TGTGCCAGCAGCTTAGACAGCTTTTATGGCTACACCTTC. Protein: CASSLDSFYGYTF.

The rearrangement joins TRBV7-2 to TRBJ1-2; TRBD1 matches 7 bases. The CDR3 extends over 14 amino acids. V gave up 5 bases and J gave up 8 bases; unmatched junction bases: 11. Germline loops: CDR1 SGHTA, CDR2 FQGNSA. The DNA of the CDR3 is TGTGCCAGCAGCATATCGACAGGGCCGAGCGGCTACACCTTC. This translates into CASSISTGPSGYTF.

The chain joins TRBV2 to TRBJ2-3; D perhaps matches TRBD1 (7 bases). V lost 0 bases, J lost 0 bases, and 16 bases lay in between. The germline CDR1 and CDR2 sequences are SNHLY and FYNNEI. The CDR3 consists of 18 residues. The CDR3 DNA sequence: TGTGCCAGCAGTGAAGCGCTTCGACAGGGACTTAGCACAGATACGCAGTATTTT. It specifies CASSEALRQGLSTDTQYF.